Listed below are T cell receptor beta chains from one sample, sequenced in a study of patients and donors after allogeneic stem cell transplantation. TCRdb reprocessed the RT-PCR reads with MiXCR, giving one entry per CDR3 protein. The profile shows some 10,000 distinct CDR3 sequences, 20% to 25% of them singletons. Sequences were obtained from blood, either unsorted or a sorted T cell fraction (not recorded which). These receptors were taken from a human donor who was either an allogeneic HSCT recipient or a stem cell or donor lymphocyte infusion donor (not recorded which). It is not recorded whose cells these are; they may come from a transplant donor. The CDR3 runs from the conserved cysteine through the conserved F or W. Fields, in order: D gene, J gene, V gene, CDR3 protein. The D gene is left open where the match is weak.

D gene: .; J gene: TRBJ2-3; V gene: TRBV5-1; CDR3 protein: CASSLGAQGVPDTQYF
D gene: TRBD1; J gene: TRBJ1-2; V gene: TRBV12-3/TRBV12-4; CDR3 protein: CASRQGALGYTF
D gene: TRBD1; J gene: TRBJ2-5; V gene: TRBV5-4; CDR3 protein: CASSPSGGSETQYF
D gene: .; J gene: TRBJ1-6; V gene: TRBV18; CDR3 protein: CASSPASEGNSPLHF
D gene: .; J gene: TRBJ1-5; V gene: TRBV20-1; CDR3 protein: CSAGGKGNQPQHF
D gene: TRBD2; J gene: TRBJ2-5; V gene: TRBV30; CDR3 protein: CAWSVQAGLQETQYF
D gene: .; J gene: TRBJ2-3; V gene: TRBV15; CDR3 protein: CATSRGQMSTDTQYF
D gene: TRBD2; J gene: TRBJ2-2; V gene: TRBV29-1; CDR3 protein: CSVGTSGGPTGELFF
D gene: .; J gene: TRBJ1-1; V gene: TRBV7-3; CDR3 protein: CASSAQLNTEAFF
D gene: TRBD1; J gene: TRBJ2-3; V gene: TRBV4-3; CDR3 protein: CASSRRDREWTDTQYF
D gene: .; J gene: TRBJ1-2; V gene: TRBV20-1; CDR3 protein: CSARQENHYGYTF
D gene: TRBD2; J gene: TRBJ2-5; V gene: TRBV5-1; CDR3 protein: CASSRLAGTQETQYF
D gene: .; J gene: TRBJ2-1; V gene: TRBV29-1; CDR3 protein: CSVAQGFRNEQFF
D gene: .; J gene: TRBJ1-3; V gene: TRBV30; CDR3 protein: CACLGPGNTIYF
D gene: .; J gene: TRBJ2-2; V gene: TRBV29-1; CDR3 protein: CSVVGVGNTGELFF
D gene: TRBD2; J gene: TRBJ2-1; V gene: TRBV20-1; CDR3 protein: CSARLPGLAGADNEQFF
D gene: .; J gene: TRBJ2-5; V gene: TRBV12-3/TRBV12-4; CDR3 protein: CASSLRTGGNGETQYF
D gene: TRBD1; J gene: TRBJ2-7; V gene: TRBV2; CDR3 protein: CASSGDRPYEQYF
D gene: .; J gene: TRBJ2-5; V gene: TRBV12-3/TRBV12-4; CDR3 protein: CASSFRETQYF
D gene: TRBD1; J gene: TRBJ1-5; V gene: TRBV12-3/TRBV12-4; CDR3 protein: CASSSGGLGNQPQHF
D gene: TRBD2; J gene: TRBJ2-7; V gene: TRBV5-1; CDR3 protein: CASRTSGSGEQYF
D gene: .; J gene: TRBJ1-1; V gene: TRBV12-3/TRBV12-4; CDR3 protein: CASRGQLNTEAFF
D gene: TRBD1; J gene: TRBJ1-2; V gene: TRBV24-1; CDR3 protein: CATSEQDRTKPSYGYTF
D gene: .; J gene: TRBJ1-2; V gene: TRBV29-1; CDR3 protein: CSVGLNRVDYTF
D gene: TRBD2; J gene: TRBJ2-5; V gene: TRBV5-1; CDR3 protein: CASSLNPSGLETQYF
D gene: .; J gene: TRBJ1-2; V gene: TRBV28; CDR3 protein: CASSLGTTCTF
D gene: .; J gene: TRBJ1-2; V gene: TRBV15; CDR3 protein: CATSRDAERDYGYTF
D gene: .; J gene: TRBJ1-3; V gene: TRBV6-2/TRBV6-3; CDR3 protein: CASSYRTRTSGNTIYF
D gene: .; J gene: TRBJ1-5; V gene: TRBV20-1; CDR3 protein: CSARDGGQPQHF
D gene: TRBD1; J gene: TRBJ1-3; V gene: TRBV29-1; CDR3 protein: CSVGQGGNTIYF
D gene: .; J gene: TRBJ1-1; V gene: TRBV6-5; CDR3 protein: CASRTTLYNTEAFF
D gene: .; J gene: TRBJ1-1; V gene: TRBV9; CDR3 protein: CASSLDKNTEAFF
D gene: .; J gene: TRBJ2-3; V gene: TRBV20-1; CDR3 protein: CSAQKDSGTDTQYF
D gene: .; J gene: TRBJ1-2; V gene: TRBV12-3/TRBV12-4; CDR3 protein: CASSLTSLRGGGYTF
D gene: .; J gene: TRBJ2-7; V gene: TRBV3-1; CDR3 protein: CASSQVGEQYF
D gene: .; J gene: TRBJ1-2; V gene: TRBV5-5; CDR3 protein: CASSLYGTAGYGYTF
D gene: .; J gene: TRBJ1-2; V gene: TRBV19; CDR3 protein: CASSIYNYGYTF